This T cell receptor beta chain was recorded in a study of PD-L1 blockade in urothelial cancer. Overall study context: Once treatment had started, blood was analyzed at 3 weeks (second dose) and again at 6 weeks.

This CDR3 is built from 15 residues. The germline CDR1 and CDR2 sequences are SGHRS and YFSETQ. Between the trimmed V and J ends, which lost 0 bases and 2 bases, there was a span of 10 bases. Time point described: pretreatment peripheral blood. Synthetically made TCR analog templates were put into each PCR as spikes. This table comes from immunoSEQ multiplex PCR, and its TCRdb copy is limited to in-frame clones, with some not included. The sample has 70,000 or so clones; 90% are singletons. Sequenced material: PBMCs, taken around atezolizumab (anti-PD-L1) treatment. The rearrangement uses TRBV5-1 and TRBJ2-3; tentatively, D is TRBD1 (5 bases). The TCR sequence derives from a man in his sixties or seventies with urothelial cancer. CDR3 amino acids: CASSLATGITDTQYF. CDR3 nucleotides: TGCGCCAGCAGCTTGGCCACAGGAATCACAGATACGCAGTATTTT.